This T cell receptor (beta chain) was identified in a study of T cell clonotyping in hematopoietic cell transplantation. Study conclusions and caveats: Recipient TCR diversity dropped after transplant; expanded clonotypes rose from day 30 to 180. At the given depth, recipient repertoires were over 95% de novo clonotypes. Graft donor and pretransplant recipient Inverse Simpson Index values predicted broader posttransplant TCR diversity.

Stated time point: recipient sample about 28 days before transplant, after cytoreduction. The protocol was immunoSEQ multiplex PCR, while the TCRdb copy is restricted to in-frame clones and leaves out a portion. This sample has 35,000 to 45,000 clones, with 90% to 95% found just once. Concerning this clone: What it binds is unknown.

V lost 3 bases and J 0 bases, leaving 6 bases between the germline ends. Germline CDR1 and CDR2: SGHNT and YENEEA. The CDR3 contains 14 residues. The sequences come from peripheral blood mononuclear cells, collected before stem cell transplant. The genes are TRBV11-3 and TRBJ2-4, with unresolved D. The clonotype comes from a man aged 40-49 years with chronic myeloid leukemia. Some clones in this sample may be carry-over from other donors' samples. The CDR3 sequence is CASSFDKAKNIQYF. The CDR3 DNA reads as TGTGCCAGCAGCTTCGACAAAGCCAAAAACATTCAGTACTTC.